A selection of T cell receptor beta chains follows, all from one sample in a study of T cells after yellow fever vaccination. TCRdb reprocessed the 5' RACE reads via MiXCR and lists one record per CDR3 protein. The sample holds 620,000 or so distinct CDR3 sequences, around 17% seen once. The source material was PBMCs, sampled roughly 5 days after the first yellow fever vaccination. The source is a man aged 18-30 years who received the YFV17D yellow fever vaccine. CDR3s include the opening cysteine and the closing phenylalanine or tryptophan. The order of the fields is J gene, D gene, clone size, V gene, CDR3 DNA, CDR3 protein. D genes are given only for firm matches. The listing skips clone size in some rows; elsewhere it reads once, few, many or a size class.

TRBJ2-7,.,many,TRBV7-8,TGTGCCAGCAGCCCCCGTTACGAGCAGTACTTC,CASSPRYEQYF
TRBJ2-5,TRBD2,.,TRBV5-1,TGCGCCAGCAGCGAAGGACTAGCGATGGAGACCCAGTACTTC,CASSEGLAMETQYF
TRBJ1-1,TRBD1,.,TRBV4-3,TGCGCCAGCAGCCAAGATTGGGACAGGGCCCCTGAAGCTTTCTTT,CASSQDWDRAPEAFF
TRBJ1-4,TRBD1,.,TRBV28,TGTGCCAGCGGATCTGCCCAACAGGGGGGAGAAAAACTGTTTTTT,CASGSAQQGGEKLFF
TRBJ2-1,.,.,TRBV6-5,TGTGCCAGCAGTTACGCTCGCGGCAGGTACAATGAGCAGTTCTTC,CASSYARGRYNEQFF
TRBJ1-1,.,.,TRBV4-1,TGCGCCAGCAGCCACAGCTACACTGAAGCTTTCTTT,CASSHSYTEAFF
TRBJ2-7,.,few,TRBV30,TGTGCCTGGAGTCCCCGAGTTGCCTACGAGCAGTACTTC,CAWSPRVAYEQYF
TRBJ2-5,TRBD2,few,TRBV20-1,TGCAGTGCTGGACTAGCGGGGAGGGAGACCCAGTACTTC,CSAGLAGRETQYF
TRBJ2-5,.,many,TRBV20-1,TGCAGTGCGGGGGTGAGGGAGACCCAGTACTTC,CSAGVRETQYF
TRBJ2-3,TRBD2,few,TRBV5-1,TGCGCCAGCAGCGAAGCGGGGAGGACAGATACGCAGTATTTT,CASSEAGRTDTQYF
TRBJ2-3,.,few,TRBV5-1,TGCGCCAGCAGCTTGGATCTCCCTAATACGCAGTATTTT,CASSLDLPNTQYF
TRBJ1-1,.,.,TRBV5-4,TGTGCCAGCACACGGGCCTCAGCCAACACTGAAGCTTTCTTT,CASTRASANTEAFF
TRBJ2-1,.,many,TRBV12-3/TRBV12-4,TGTGCCAGCAGTCCTGGGCAGTCTGTCGGTGAGCAGTTCTTC,CASSPGQSVGEQFF
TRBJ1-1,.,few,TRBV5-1,TGCGCCAGCATGAGCGATATGAACACTGAAGCTTTCTTT,CASMSDMNTEAFF
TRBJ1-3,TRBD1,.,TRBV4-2,TGTGCCAGCAGCCAAGGACAGGGCTCTGGAAACACCATATATTTT,CASSQGQGSGNTIYF
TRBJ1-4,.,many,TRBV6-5,TGTGCCAGCAGTCGAGGGGACCTCTGGGGTGAAAAACTGTTTTTT,CASSRGDLWGEKLFF
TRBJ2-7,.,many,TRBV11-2,TGTGCCAGCAGCCAGGGTCTTTCCTACGAGCAGTACTTC,CASSQGLSYEQYF
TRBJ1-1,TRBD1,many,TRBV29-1,TGCAGCGGGGGCCCGGGACAGACGAACACTGAAGCTTTCTTT,CSGGPGQTNTEAFF
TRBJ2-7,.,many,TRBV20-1,TGCAGTGCTAGACCCGACAGGTACGAGCAGTACTTC,CSARPDRYEQYF
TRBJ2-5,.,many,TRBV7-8,TGTGCCAGCAGACCTAACTTAATGGGGGGGACCCAGTACTTC,CASRPNLMGGTQYF
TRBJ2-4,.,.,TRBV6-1,TGTGCCAGCACCCAATCAGGGTTGGGGGAAAACATTCAGTACTTC,CASTQSGLGENIQYF
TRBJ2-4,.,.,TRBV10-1,TGCGCCAGCAGCCTCTTGGGCCCTGGGAACATTCAGTACTTC,CASSLLGPGNIQYF
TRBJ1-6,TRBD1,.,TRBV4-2,TGTGCCAGCAGTCTCTCGCAGACAGGGGATTCACCCCTCCACTTT,CASSLSQTGDSPLHF
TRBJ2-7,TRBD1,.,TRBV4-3,TGCGCCAGCAGCCAAGATTCTTTCCCAGGGGGCCCATACTACGAGCAGTACTTC,CASSQDSFPGGPYYEQYF
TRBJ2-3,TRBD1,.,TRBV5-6,TGTGCCAGCAGCTCATATTACCGGACAGGGTACTCCACAGATACGCAGTATTTT,CASSSYYRTGYSTDTQYF
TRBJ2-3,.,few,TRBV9,TGTGCCAGCAGCGTAACTCAGACTAGCACAGATACGCAGTATTTT,CASSVTQTSTDTQYF
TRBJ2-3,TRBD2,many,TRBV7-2,TGTGCCAGCAGCTTAGTAGCGGGGGCTGGGGATACGCAGTATTTT,CASSLVAGAGDTQYF
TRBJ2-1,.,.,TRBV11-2,TGTGCCAGCAGCTTAGACTCCGCTGGGCAGTTCTTC,CASSLDSAGQFF
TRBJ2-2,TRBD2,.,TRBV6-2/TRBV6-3,TGTGCCAGCAGCCCAATCCGGGAGGGGCTCACCGGGGAGCTGTTTTTT,CASSPIREGLTGELFF
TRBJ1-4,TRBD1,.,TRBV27,TGTGCCGGCAGTTTCCGTTCGACAGGGAGGGAAAAACTGTTTTTT,CAGSFRSTGREKLFF
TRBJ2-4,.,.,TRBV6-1,TGTGCCAGCAGCCAACTAGAACTAGCCAAAAACATTCAGTACTTC,CASSQLELAKNIQYF
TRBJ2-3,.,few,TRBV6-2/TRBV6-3,TGTGCCAGCACCCCCAGGGTCTTCCGCACAGATACGCAGTATTTT,CASTPRVFRTDTQYF
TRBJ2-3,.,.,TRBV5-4,TGTGCCAGCAGCTTGGCCTTCGGGACGAGCTCGGGGACGCAGTATTTT,CASSLAFGTSSGTQYF